By sample share, the clone carrying this TCR beta chain is medium-sized. CDR1 and CDR2 (germline): SGHAT, FQNNGV. Trimming took off 5 bases at V and 5 bases at J, with 12 bases between the two ends. This CDR3 is 14 amino acids long. All TCR cDNA molecules were individually tagged with a unique molecular identifier. TCRdb reprocessed the 5' RACE reads via MiXCR and lists one record per CDR3 protein. The sample yields about 3,000 distinct CDR3 sequences, roughly 5% seen once. The data originate from a study of spatial heterogeneity in lung cancer. Time point here: sample taken at primary tumor resection. Samples came from 60 to 75 TRACERx patients with untreated early-stage lung cancer. Material for sequencing was whole RNA from tumor, nontumor lung or frozen PBMC, left unsorted.

The sequencing used normal lung tissue next to the tumor, collected at surgery. The clonotype originates from a male donor with early-stage non-small cell lung cancer. The chain recombines TRBV11-2 with TRBJ2-2; D is unclear. The CDR3 DNA is TGTGCCAGCAGCCCCGGAACCTTTACCGGGGAGCTGTTTTTT. Protein sequence: CASSPGTFTGELFF.